The clone carrying this T cell receptor (beta chain) was seen more than once but under ten times. MiXCR was run by TCRdb on the PCR reads, yielding one entry per CDR3 protein. The sample lists over 6,000 distinct CDR3 sequences; 45% to 70% were seen once. The data belong to a study of CD4 and CD8 cells across lung adenocarcinoma regions. Germline loops: CDR1 MNHEY, CDR2 SVGAGI. The J segment lost 6 bases and the V segment lost 0 bases, leaving 13 bases of the junction unmatched. This CDR3 has 18 amino acids. Donors had localized lung adenocarcinoma, a non-small cell lung cancer. The sequenced sample consisted of CD4+ T cells from the center of a lung tumor. The rearrangement uses TRBV6-5 and TRBJ2-1, with 8 nucleotides matching TRBD1. The receptor was isolated from a female donor with lung adenocarcinoma. The CD4 and CD8 labels of this study may be unreliable. As DNA, the CDR3 is TGTGCCAGCAGTTACTCAATTATTGGACAGGGCCCCTTCAATGAGCAGTTCTTC. Amino acid sequence: CASSYSIIGQGPFNEQFF.